The 24 T cell receptor beta chains below all came from one sample that was sequenced in a study of spatial heterogeneity in lung cancer. A single record per CDR3 protein comes from TCRdb applying MiXCR to the 5' RACE reads. Altogether roughly 5,400 distinct CDR3 sequences are present, around a third being singletons, with the ten largest covering 3.5% to 4%. Time point indicated: sample taken at primary tumor resection. Whole RNA, which was extracted from tumor, nontumor lung tissue or frozen PBMC, was sequenced without any cell sorting. Source: PBMCs, taken at surgery. The receptors stem from a female donor with early-stage non-small cell lung cancer.

By share, this clonotype ranks as medium-sized (0.01 to 0.1%). Within a library made for alpha chains, this beta chain is off target, and its count is uninformative. The CDR3 sequence is CASSLTSRGPGNEQFF. The CDR3 DNA reads as TGCGCCAGCAGCCTCACCTCCAGGGGGCCGGGAAATGAGCAGTTCTTC. The chain links TRBV4-1 to TRBJ2-1; 8 positions match TRBD1. The V and J ends lost 4 bases and 7 bases, in that order; junction bases with no gene match: 12. From germline, CDR1 is MGHRA and CDR2 YSYEKL. The length of the CDR3 is 16 residues.

This clonotype turned up a few times. This beta chain represents an off-target read in a library built for alpha chains; its size is of limited meaning. J is TRBJ2-1 and V is TRBV3-1, with D perhaps matching TRBD2 (6 bases). Germline CDR1 LGHDT, CDR2 YNNKEL (reference sequence). The CDR3 has 13 amino acids. The ends were cut back, 4 bases at V and 8 bases at J, with 12 bases in the middle. The CDR3 bases are TGTGCCAGCAGCCTTGGACTATTGTATGAGCAGTTCTTC. As protein: CASSLGLLYEQFF.

On this clonotype: Within a library made for alpha chains, this beta chain is off target, and its count is uninformative. V and J are TRBV5-1 and TRBJ2-5, with no clear D. Germline values: CDR1 SGHRS, CDR2 YFSETQ. This CDR3 is built from 14 residues. With 0 bases removed from V and 2 bases from J, the gap between germline ends came to 8 bases. The CDR3 DNA reads TGCGCCAGCAGCTTGGCAACCTTTCAAGAGACCCAGTACTTC. Translating gives CASSLATFQETQYF. Combining the CDR3 with reference TRBV5-1 and TRBJ2-5 gives the whole variable domain KAGVTQTPRYLIKTRGQQVTLSCSPISGHRSVSWYQQTPGQGLQFLFEYFSETQRNKGNFPGRFSGRQFSNSRSEMNVSTLELGDSALYLCASSLATFQETQYFGPGTRLLVL.

This clonotype occurred a few times. This beta chain lies outside the target of a library built for alpha chains; its clone size means little. The chain uses TRBV12-3 or TRBV12-4 and TRBJ2-5; 7 nucleotides line up with TRBD1. Losses at the gene ends were 5 bases for V and 4 bases for J; bases not matched to a gene: 7. This CDR3 contains 14 residues. The CDR3: CASSHTGVRETQYF. CDR3 nucleotide sequence: TGTGCCAGCAGTCACACAGGGGTGAGAGAGACCCAGTACTTC.

Worth noting for this clonotype: This beta chain turned up in a library designed for alpha chains; as an off-target read, its abundance says little. The DNA for the CDR3 is TGTGCCAGCAGCTTGAATAGCCCCCTTCAGCAGTACTTC. Translated: CASSLNSPLQQYF. The chain employs TRBV7-2 and TRBJ2-7; D gene ambiguous. CDR1 is SGHTA and CDR2 is FQGNSA in the germline V gene. V lost 3 bases, J lost 8 bases, and 14 bases lay in between. The CDR3 is 13 amino acids.

Turning to this clonotype: The library was built for alpha chains, so this beta chain is an off-target read and its size means little. The chain carries TRBV27 and TRBJ1-1; D unresolved. CDR1 and CDR2 from the germline V gene are MNHEY and SMNVEV (reference sequence). The germline V and J ends were trimmed by 6 bases and 1 base, with 9 bases remaining between them. There are 13 residues in the CDR3. Written as DNA, the CDR3 is TGTGCCAGCAGACCTACAAGGAACACTGAAGCTTTCTTT. It translates to CASRPTRNTEAFF.

As regards this clonotype: This beta chain was picked up by a library intended for alpha chains and is off target, so its count carries little meaning. This chain links TRBV7-2 with TRBJ2-7; tentatively, D is TRBD2 (7 bases). Germline CDR1 reads SGHTA; CDR2 reads FQGNSA. This CDR3 is 15 amino acids long. The ends were cut back, 3 bases at V and 7 bases at J, with 19 bases in the middle. The CDR3 coding sequence is TGTGCCAGCAGCTTCTTATTGACAGGAGCGGGGGAGCAGTACTTC. It codes for CASSFLLTGAGEQYF.

This clonotype has more than one count but fewer than ten. Little can be read into the size of this beta chain, an off-target read in a library designed for alpha chains. The V and J genes are TRBV7-6 and TRBJ2-2, with 12 positions matching TRBD2. The length of the CDR3 is 17 residues. The germline V gene encodes CDR1 SGHVS and CDR2 FNYEAQ. V lost 5 bases to trimming and J lost 5 bases; unmatched junction nucleotides: 9. The CDR3 reads CASSAKRLAGVTGELFF. CDR3 coding DNA: TGTGCCAGCAGCGCGAAGCGACTAGCGGGGGTTACCGGGGAGCTGTTTTTT. Looking up the rest from reference TRBV7-6 and TRBJ2-2 gives the full variable domain: GAGVSQSPRYKVTKRGQDVALRCDPISGHVSLYWYRQALGQGPEFLTYFNYEAQQDKSGLPNDRFSAERPEGSISTLTIQRTEQRDSAMYRCASSAKRLAGVTGELFFGEGSRLTVL.

This clonotype was counted between two and nine times. This beta chain represents an off-target read in a library built for alpha chains; its size is of limited meaning. This chain uses TRBV11-2 with TRBJ2-1; D tentatively reads TRBD1 or TRBD2 (6 bases each). This CDR3 spans 16 amino acids. Trimming pared 5 bases from V and 5 bases from J, leaving 19 bases between. CDR1 SGHAT and CDR2 FQNNGV come from the germline V gene. The CDR3 DNA follows: TGTGCCAGCAGCCTAGGGGGAGGACACTTTGACAATGAGCAGTTCTTC. It codes for CASSLGGGHFDNEQFF.

Concerning this clonotype: This beta chain is off target for a library built for alpha chains, so its abundance means little. V is TRBV10-3 and J is TRBJ2-3; no firm D call. The germline CDR1 and CDR2 sequences are ENHRY and SYGVKD. With 4 bases removed from V and 1 base from J, the gap between germline ends came to 18 bases. This CDR3 has 17 residues. The CDR3 region has the DNA TGTGCCATCAGTGCCGCCGGGTCGGTATTCGGCACAGATACGCAGTATTTT. Its translation is CAISAAGSVFGTDTQYF.

On this clonotype: Since it is a stray read in a library aimed at alpha chains, this beta chain has a size that is not meaningful. The chain couples TRBV28 to TRBJ2-5; D unclear. The CDR3 totals 15 residues. Trimming took off 8 bases at V and 2 bases at J, with 18 bases between the two ends. CDR1 and CDR2 from the germline V gene are MDHEN and SYDVKM. CDR3 in amino acids: CASSMDRAAQETQYF. The DNA of the CDR3 is TGTGCCAGCTCGATGGACCGCGCTGCTCAAGAGACCCAGTACTTC.

A word on this clonotype: As an off-target read in a library built for alpha chains, this beta chain has a frequency of little significance. This sequence joins TRBV9 and TRBJ2-1; TRBD1 might be the D (6 bases). V dropped 0 bases and J dropped 7 bases, with 11 bases sitting between them. Germline V gene sequence: CDR1 SGDLS, CDR2 YYNGEE. The CDR3 runs to 14 residues. The CDR3 DNA follows: TGTGCCAGCAGCGTAGTAGCCACAGGGAATGAGCAGTTCTTC. Its translation is CASSVVATGNEQFF.

This clonotype ranks as medium-sized. This beta chain slipped into a library made for alpha chains as a stray read, so its size is not meaningful. V and J are TRBV23-1 and TRBJ2-2; a weak D match, TRBD1 (6 bases). TRBV23-1 is an ORF; its function is uncertain. Trimming took off 0 bases at V and 4 bases at J, with 15 bases between the two ends. CDR3 length: 17 amino acids. In DNA form, the CDR3 reads TGCGCCAGCAGTCAATCGGCGAGGGACACCTTCACCGGGGAGCTGTTTTTT. Residues: CASSQSARDTFTGELFF.

As for this clonotype: This beta chain was picked up by a library intended for alpha chains and is off target, so its count carries little meaning. The chain combines TRBV7-2 with TRBJ2-4; weak D call: TRBD1 (5 bases). Germline lookup yields CDR1 SGHTA and CDR2 FQGNSA. V shed 5 bases and J shed 1 base, with 12 bases lying between them. The CDR3 has 15 residues. The CDR3 DNA reads as TGTGCCAGCAGCCGAATGGCAGGGGCCAAAAACATTCAGTACTTC. The encoded protein is CASSRMAGAKNIQYF.

Notes on this clonotype: This beta chain is a stray sequence in a library constructed for alpha chains; its clone size is not meaningful. In DNA, the CDR3 is TGTGCCAGCAGTCCCCGAGGAACAGGCTCCTACAATGAGCAGTTCTTC. It specifies CASSPRGTGSYNEQFF. The V and J genes are TRBV6-1 and TRBJ2-1; D might be TRBD1 (5 bases). Germline CDR1 is MNHNS and CDR2 is SASEGT. Between the trimmed V and J ends, which lost 5 bases and 0 bases, there was a span of 14 bases. The CDR3 runs 16 residues.

Regarding this clonotype: The library was designed around alpha chains, so this beta chain is a stray read whose abundance carries little weight. This rearrangement joins TRBV3-1 to TRBJ2-7; 9 bases align to TRBD1. The CDR3 loop spans 14 amino acids. Trimming removed 3 bases from V and 6 bases from J; junction bases left unmatched: 6. The germline V gene encodes CDR1 LGHDT and CDR2 YNNKEL (reference sequence). CDR3 amino acids: CASSQPGQGGEQYF. As DNA, the CDR3 is TGTGCCAGCAGCCAGCCGGGACAGGGTGGCGAGCAGTACTTC.

As to this clonotype: This beta chain appears as a stray read in a library generated for alpha chains; its size is not informative. V and J are TRBV5-1 and TRBJ2-5; 8 positions match TRBD1. CDR3 length: 15 amino acids. The J segment lost 0 bases and the V segment lost 0 bases, leaving 1 base of the junction unmatched. Per germline, CDR1 SGHRS and CDR2 YFSETQ. CDR3 amino acids: CASSLGDRNQETQYF. The CDR3 coding sequence is TGCGCCAGCAGCTTGGGGGACAGGAACCAAGAGACCCAGTACTTC.

A remark on this clonotype: A library made for alpha chains picked up this beta chain off target, so its size means little. This sequence joins TRBV4-1 and TRBJ2-1, with TRBD2 matching 7 bases. Germline trimming cut 0 bases from V and 0 bases from J; bases unmatched to any gene: 5. Germline CDR1 reads MGHRA; CDR2 reads YSYEKL. The CDR3 has 17 residues. The CDR3 DNA follows: TGCGCCAGCAGCCAAGAGGGGCGGGGGAGCTCCTACAATGAGCAGTTCTTC. Encoded protein: CASSQEGRGSSYNEQFF.

On this clonotype: Because the library targeted alpha chains, this beta chain is an off-target read whose size means little. The CDR3 bases are TGTGCCAGCAGCTGGACAGGAGTCGGTGAGCAGTTCTTC. It specifies CASSWTGVGEQFF. The rearrangement joins TRBV7-3 to TRBJ2-1, with TRBD1 matching 7 bases. CDR1 SGHTA and CDR2 FQGTGA come from the germline V gene. The V and J ends lost 4 bases and 9 bases, in that order; junction bases with no gene match: 6. There are 13 residues in the CDR3.

This clonotype ranks as medium-sized. Since it is a stray read in a library aimed at alpha chains, this beta chain has a size that is not meaningful. The chain has TRBV5-1 and TRBJ2-7; a possible D gene is TRBD1 (6 bases). Trimming pared 2 bases from V and 0 bases from J, leaving 12 bases between. The germline gives CDR1 SGHRS, CDR2 YFSETQ. This CDR3 is 15 amino acids long. CDR3 nucleotide sequence: TGCGCCAGCAGCTTAACAGGGCCTCTCTCCTACGAGCAGTACTTC. Protein product: CASSLTGPLSYEQYF.

This clonotype is medium-sized by share. Within a library made for alpha chains, this beta chain is off target, and its count is uninformative. V gene TRBV2 combines with J gene TRBJ2-3; D may be TRBD1 (6 bases). Trimming stripped 4 bases from V and 5 bases from J, with 10 bases between. The CDR3 totals 13 residues. CDR1 is SNHLY and CDR2 is FYNNEI in the germline V gene. The CDR3 bases are TGTGCCAGCAGTGGAGGGACATTAGATACGCAGTATTTT. This codes for CASSGGTLDTQYF.

Regarding this clonotype: The library was prepared for alpha chains; this beta chain is a stray read, so its frequency means little. The chain recombines TRBV7-6 with TRBJ2-3, with TRBD2 identical over 13 bases. Per the germline V gene, CDR1 is SGHVS and CDR2 is FNYEAQ. J was trimmed by 3 bases and V by 5 bases; bases with no gene match: 2. This CDR3 comprises 15 residues. CDR3 amino acids: CASSVGLAGTDTQYF. The CDR3 nucleotides read TGTGCCAGCAGCGTGGGACTAGCGGGGACAGATACGCAGTATTTT.

Remarks on this clonotype: Found in a library prepared for alpha chains, this beta chain is an off-target read, and its abundance has little meaning. The V call is TRBV4-3, the J call TRBJ2-1; 11 nucleotides agree with TRBD2. The CDR3 has 16 amino acids. Germline trimming cut 0 bases from V and 4 bases from J; bases unmatched to any gene: 2. Per germline, CDR1 LGHNA and CDR2 YSLEER. CDR3 nucleotide sequence: TGCGCCAGCAGCCAAGAGTTAGCGGGGGGGTACAATGAGCAGTTCTTC. Encoded protein: CASSQELAGGYNEQFF.

A few counts support this clonotype. Since it is a stray read in a library aimed at alpha chains, this beta chain has a size that is not meaningful. This chain links TRBV11-3 with TRBJ2-1; no reliable D call. Germline CDR1 is SGHNT and CDR2 is YENEEA. The CDR3 runs 12 residues. The V gene lost 0 bases and the J gene lost 7 bases, with 4 bases spanning the gap. For the CDR3, the DNA is TGTGCCAGCAGCTTAGATCCAAATGAGCAGTTCTTC. Encoded protein: CASSLDPNEQFF.